These 21 T cell receptor beta chains were all obtained from the same sample, sequenced in a study of blood T cell repertoires in COVID-19. Using immunoSEQ multiplex PCR, the repertoire was profiled, and TCRdb retains in-frame clones only, with some absent. This table holds over 150,000 clones, 70% to 90% found once. The sample taken for sequencing was peripheral blood. The receptors come from a man aged 50 to 60 with COVID-19, enrolled during active disease.

The chain employs TRBV5-1 and TRBJ2-1; 9 nucleotides line up with TRBD2. The CDR3 has 16 amino acids. V gave up 3 bases and J gave up 2 bases; unmatched junction bases: 6. The germline V gene has CDR1 SGHRS and CDR2 YFSETQ. The CDR3 DNA sequence: TGCGCCAGCAGCTCCCTGGGCGGGAGGGCCTACAATGAGCAGTTCTTC. Its translation is CASSSLGGRAYNEQFF.

The V call is TRBV2, the J call TRBJ2-1; 8 bases fit TRBD1. V was clipped by 4 bases and J by 7 bases; unmatched bases: 3. Per the germline V gene, CDR1 is SNHLY and CDR2 is FYNNEI. The CDR3 length is 13 residues. The CDR3 region is CASSGTGWNEQFF. The CDR3 region has the DNA TGTGCCAGCAGTGGGACAGGGTGGAATGAGCAGTTCTTC.

This chain uses TRBV19 with TRBJ1-5; the D gene is possibly TRBD1 (5 bases). Germline lookup yields CDR1 LNHDA and CDR2 SQIVND (reference sequence). V was trimmed by 5 bases and J by 3 bases, leaving 11 bases between them. CDR3 length: 14 residues. The CDR3 nucleotides read TGTGCCAGTAGTCGGACAATGCCCAATCAGCCCCAGCATTTT. Its protein is CASSRTMPNQPQHF.

V gene TRBV7-2 combines with J gene TRBJ1-1; no clear D gene. Germline V gene lookup returns CDR1 SGHTA and CDR2 FQGNSA. Trimming left V 3 bases short and J 0 bases short, with 8 bases between. The CDR3 is 14 amino acids. The DNA for the CDR3 is TGTGCCAGCAGCTTTTACACCTTGAACACTGAAGCTTTCTTT. It translates to CASSFYTLNTEAFF.

J is TRBJ1-5 and V is TRBV28, with D unresolved. The V gene's germline CDR1 is MDHEN and CDR2 SYDVKM. Trimming left V 7 bases short and J 3 bases short, with 13 bases between. The CDR3 consists of 14 residues. The CDR3 sequence is CASTLGGNNQPQHF. The CDR3 DNA reads as TGTGCCAGCACCCTCGGAGGGAACAATCAGCCCCAGCATTTT.

V and J are TRBV15 and TRBJ2-2; TRBD2 aligns across 7 bases. The CDR3 is 16 residues long. Unmatched junction bases numbered 12, after V lost 7 bases and J lost 4 bases. Germline V gene sequence: CDR1 LNHNV, CDR2 YYDKDF (reference sequence). CDR3 bases: TGTGCCACCAAGCGGGGCGGGGAGGGCGTCACCGGGGAGCTGTTTTTT. This sequence encodes CATKRGGEGVTGELFF.

This rearrangement joins TRBV5-1 to TRBJ2-5; no clear D gene. The CDR3 runs 13 residues. V was cut by 0 bases and J by 5 bases, with 8 bases left in between. In germline, CDR1 is SGHRS, CDR2 YFSETQ. Here the CDR3 DNA reads TGCGCCAGCAGCTTGGCGACGCGGGAGACCCAGTACTTC. Amino acid sequence: CASSLATRETQYF.

The rearrangement links TRBV15 to TRBJ2-1, with D tentatively TRBD1 (6 bases). V was cut by 0 bases and J by 7 bases, with 13 bases left in between. The germline V gene has CDR1 LNHNV and CDR2 YYDKDF (reference sequence). The CDR3 covers 15 residues. This CDR3 is CATSRDRARGNEQFF. CDR3 nucleotides: TGTGCCACCAGCAGAGATCGGGCCAGGGGAAATGAGCAGTTCTTC.

The genes are TRBV14 and TRBJ2-7; TRBD1 is a possible D gene (6 bases). In germline, CDR1 is SGHDN, CDR2 FVKESK. The V end lost 2 bases, the J end lost 2 bases, and 16 bases lay between the germline ends. The CDR3 is 16 amino acids. CDR3 DNA sequence: TGTGCCAGCAGCCAAAGACGGACAGCCGTAGCCTACGAGCAGTACTTC. Translation: CASSQRRTAVAYEQYF.

This clone was counted a single time. The chain carries TRBV28 and TRBJ2-5; possible D gene TRBD1, 5 bases. Trimming pared 3 bases from V and 5 bases from J, leaving 16 bases between. There are 15 residues in the CDR3. Germline CDR1 is MDHEN and CDR2 is SYDVKM. This CDR3 is CASSFQRVGAETQYF. The DNA of the CDR3 is TGTGCCAGCAGTTTTCAGCGCGTAGGGGCTGAGACCCAGTACTTC.

In this sample, this clone turned up once. CDR3 in DNA: TGTGCCAGCAGCCAAGGGACAGGGGATTCACCCCTCCACTTT. It codes for CASSQGTGDSPLHF. The rearrangement joins TRBV4-2 to TRBJ1-6, with 9 bases that match TRBD1. The V gene's germline CDR1 is LGHNA and CDR2 YNFKEQ. The CDR3 is 14 residues long. Unmatched junction bases numbered 0, after V lost 1 base and J lost 8 bases.

The chain combines TRBV28 with TRBJ2-7, with TRBD1 matching 7 bases. The germline V gene encodes CDR1 MDHEN and CDR2 SYDVKM. J was trimmed by 2 bases and V by 7 bases; bases with no gene match: 14. CDR3 length equals 16 residues. CDR3 protein: CASNPLQGLDPYEQYF. The CDR3 nucleotides read TGTGCCAGCAATCCGTTACAGGGGCTAGACCCCTACGAGCAGTACTTC.

The chain links TRBV5-4 to TRBJ1-2, with 7 bases matching TRBD1. The germline V gene encodes CDR1 SGHNT and CDR2 YYREEE (reference sequence). The CDR3 loop spans 15 amino acids. The V segment lost 4 bases and the J segment 0 bases; nucleotides outside the gene matches: 6. This CDR3 is CASSIGTAPNYGYTF. The CDR3 region has the DNA TGTGCCAGCAGCATCGGGACAGCACCTAACTATGGCTACACCTTC.

The chain has TRBV7-9 and TRBJ2-1; the match to TRBD2 covers 7 bases. The germline CDR1 and CDR2 sequences are SEHNR and FQNEAQ (reference sequence). This CDR3 comprises 16 residues. J gave up 4 bases and V 1 base, and 7 bases lay outside the gene matches. As DNA, the CDR3 is TGTGCCAGCAGCTTAGGAAGTCTAGCGGAGTACAATGAGCAGTTCTTC. Translation gives CASSLGSLAEYNEQFF.

The chain joins TRBV5-4 to TRBJ2-1; 9 bases map to TRBD2. V shed 4 bases, J shed 0 bases, and the junction held 2 bases outside the gene matches. The CDR3 is 15 residues long. CDR1 SGHNT and CDR2 YYREEE come from the germline V gene (reference sequence). The CDR3 here is CASSRSGSSYNEQFF. The CDR3 DNA follows: TGTGCCAGCAGCCGTAGCGGGAGCTCCTACAATGAGCAGTTCTTC.

The gene calls are TRBV3-1 (or the pseudogene TRBV3-2) and TRBJ2-7; 8 bases line up with TRBD1. The ends lost 0 bases at V and 5 bases at J; junction bases unmatched: 6. This CDR3 comprises 15 residues. Germline CDR1 LGHDT, CDR2 YNNKEL (reference sequence). CDR3 loop: CASSQDRARGHEQYF. In DNA, the CDR3 is TGTGCCAGCAGCCAAGATCGTGCCAGGGGGCACGAGCAGTACTTC.

This clone was counted only a few times. This chain links TRBV7-2 with TRBJ1-6, with 7 bases aligning to TRBD1. The CDR3 runs 15 residues. Per the germline V gene, CDR1 is SGHTA and CDR2 is FQGNSA. The trim removed 5 bases at V and 4 bases at J, leaving 5 bases unmatched. CDR3 in DNA: TGTGCCAGCAGCGAACAGGGGCGTTATAATTCACCCCTCCACTTT. Its protein product is CASSEQGRYNSPLHF.

The chain uses TRBV10-2 and TRBJ2-7; TRBD2 aligns across 11 bases. Germline loops: CDR1 WSHSY, CDR2 SAAADI. The CDR3 is 15 amino acids. With 5 bases clipped from V and 0 bases from J, the junction kept 3 bases outside the gene matches. Here the CDR3 reads CASSTGTSGSYEQYF. CDR3 DNA: TGCGCCAGCAGTACCGGGACTAGCGGCTCCTACGAGCAGTACTTC.

This clone was picked up a small number of times. The chain joins TRBV11-1 to TRBJ2-4; 7 bases agree with TRBD2. The CDR3 totals 14 residues. Germline V CDR1 and CDR2: SGHAT, FQDESV (reference sequence). The ends lost 5 bases at V and 7 bases at J; junction bases unmatched: 8. Here the CDR3 DNA reads TGTGCCAGCAGCCCCCGGCTGGGGGGGAACATTCAGTACTTC. Its translation is CASSPRLGGNIQYF.

This chain links TRBV10-3 with TRBJ2-7, with TRBD1 matching 8 bases. This CDR3 region has 15 residues. V shed 10 bases and J 1 base; nucleotides not matched to a gene: 12. CDR1 is ENHRY and CDR2 is SYGVKD in the germline V gene. Here the CDR3 reads CATTGQVDSSYEQYF. Written as DNA, the CDR3 is TGTGCCACGACGGGACAGGTGGACTCTTCCTACGAGCAGTACTTC.

The chain carries TRBV19 and TRBJ1-2; D is unresolved. The CDR3 is 14 residues long. The germline CDR1 and CDR2 sequences are LNHDA and SQIVND (reference sequence). The germline V and J ends were trimmed by 4 bases and 2 bases, with 11 bases remaining between them. For the CDR3, the DNA is TGTGCCAGTAGTAAGGCGGTTGGAAACTATGGCTACACCTTC. Encoded protein: CASSKAVGNYGYTF.